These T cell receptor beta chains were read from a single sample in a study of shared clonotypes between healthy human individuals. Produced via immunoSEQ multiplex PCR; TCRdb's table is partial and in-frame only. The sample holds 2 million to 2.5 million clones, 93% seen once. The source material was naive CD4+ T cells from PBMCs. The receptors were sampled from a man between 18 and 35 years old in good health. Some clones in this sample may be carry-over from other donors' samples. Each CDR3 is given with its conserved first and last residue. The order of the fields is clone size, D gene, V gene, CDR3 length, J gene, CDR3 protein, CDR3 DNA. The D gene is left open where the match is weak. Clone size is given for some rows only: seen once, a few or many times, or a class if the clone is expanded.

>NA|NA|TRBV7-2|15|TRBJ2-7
CASSLDSTGPYEQYF
TGTGCCAGCAGCTTAGACTCTACAGGGCCCTACGAGCAGTACTTC
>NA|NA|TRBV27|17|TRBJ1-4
CASSVYRRTSINEKLFF
TGTGCCAGCAGTGTATACAGGAGAACGTCAATTAATGAAAAACTGTTTTTT
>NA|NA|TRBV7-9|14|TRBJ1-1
CASSLRTENTEAFF
TGTGCCAGCAGCTTACGGACAGAGAACACTGAAGCTTTCTTT
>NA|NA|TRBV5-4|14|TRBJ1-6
CASSFQGTSSPLHF
TGTGCCAGCAGCTTTCAGGGGACGAGTTCACCCCTCCACTTT
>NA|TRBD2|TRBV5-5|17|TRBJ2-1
CASSLVGGLAVYNEQFF
TGTGCCAGCAGCTTGGTAGGGGGACTAGCGGTCTACAATGAGCAGTTCTTC
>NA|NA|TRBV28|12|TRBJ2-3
CASRDSTDTQYF
TGTGCCAGCAGGGATTCCACAGATACGCAGTATTTT
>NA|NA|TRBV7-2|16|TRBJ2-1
CASSFGGARTYNEQFF
TGTGCCAGCAGCTTTGGGGGGGCCCGTACCTACAATGAGCAGTTCTTC
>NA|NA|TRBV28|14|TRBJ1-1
CASSQQGGGTEAFF
TGTGCCAGCAGTCAACAGGGTGGGGGGACTGAAGCTTTCTTT
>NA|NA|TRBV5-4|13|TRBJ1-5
CASSLDPNQPQHF
TGTGCCAGCAGCTTGGACCCAAATCAGCCCCAGCATTTT
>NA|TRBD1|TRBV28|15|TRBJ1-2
CASSPFRGLNYGYTF
TGTGCCAGCAGTCCGTTTAGGGGGCTGAACTATGGCTACACCTTC
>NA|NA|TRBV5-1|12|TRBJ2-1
CASSLAVNEQFF
TGCGCCAGCAGCTTGGCTGTCAATGAGCAGTTCTTC
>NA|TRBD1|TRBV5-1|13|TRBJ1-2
CASSVGTGGGYTF
TGCGCCAGCAGCGTGGGGACAGGAGGGGGCTACACCTTC
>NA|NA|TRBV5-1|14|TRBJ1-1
CASSLVPSNTEAFF
TGCGCCAGCAGCTTGGTTCCATCGAACACTGAAGCTTTCTTT
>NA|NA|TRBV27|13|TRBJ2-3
CASNHWRTDTQYF
TGTGCCAGCAACCACTGGCGCACAGATACGCAGTATTTT
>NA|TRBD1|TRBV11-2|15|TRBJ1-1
CASRHLTGGNTEAFF
TGTGCCAGCAGACACCTTACAGGGGGGAACACTGAAGCTTTCTTT
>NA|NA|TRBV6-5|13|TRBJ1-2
CASRGWTDYGYTF
TGTGCCAGCAGAGGGTGGACAGACTATGGCTACACCTTC
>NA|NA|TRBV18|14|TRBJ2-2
CASSPQSSTGELFF
TGTGCCAGCTCACCACAATCCTCCACCGGGGAGCTGTTTTTT
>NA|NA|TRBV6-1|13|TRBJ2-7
CASRFSSIYEQYF
TGTGCCAGCAGATTTTCTTCCATCTACGAGCAGTACTTC
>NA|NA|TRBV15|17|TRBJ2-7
CATSRDPRQVNIYEQYF
TGTGCCACCAGCAGAGATCCCCGGCAGGTGAATATCTACGAGCAGTACTTC
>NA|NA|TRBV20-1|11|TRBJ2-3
CSARGVNTQYF
TGCAGTGCTAGAGGGGTAAATACGCAGTATTTT
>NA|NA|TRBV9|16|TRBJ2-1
CASSVAGVGSYNEQFF
TGTGCCAGCAGCGTAGCTGGGGTTGGGTCCTACAATGAGCAGTTCTTC
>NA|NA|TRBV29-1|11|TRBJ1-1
CSVGRVTEAFF
TGCAGCGTTGGGAGGGTCACTGAAGCTTTCTTT
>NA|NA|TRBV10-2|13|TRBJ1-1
CASSESDGVEAFF
TGCGCCAGCAGTGAGTCGGATGGGGTTGAAGCTTTCTTT
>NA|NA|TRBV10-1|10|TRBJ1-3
CARAGDTIYF
TGCGCCAGGGCCGGGGACACCATATATTTT
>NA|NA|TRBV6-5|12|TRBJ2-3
CASSALGDTQYF
TGTGCCAGCAGTGCCTTAGGAGATACGCAGTATTTT
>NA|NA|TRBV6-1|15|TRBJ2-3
CASSERQMGTDTQYF
TGTGCCAGCAGTGAACGGCAGATGGGCACAGATACGCAGTATTTT
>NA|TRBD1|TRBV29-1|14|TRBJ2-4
CSVTGLGSKNIQYF
TGCAGCGTGACAGGGTTGGGATCCAAAAACATTCAGTACTTC
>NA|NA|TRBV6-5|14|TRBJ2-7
CASSYSGHPHEQYF
TGTGCCAGCAGTTACTCGGGACATCCCCACGAGCAGTACTTC
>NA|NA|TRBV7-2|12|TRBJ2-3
CASSYIGDTQYF
TGTGCCAGCAGCTATATCGGGGATACGCAGTATTTT
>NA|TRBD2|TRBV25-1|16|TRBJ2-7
CASSELGAGERYEQYF
TGTGCCAGCAGTGAATTGGGAGCGGGAGAAAGGTACGAGCAGTACTTC
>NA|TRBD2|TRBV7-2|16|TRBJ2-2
CASSPRLAGHGGELFF
TGTGCCAGCAGCCCCCGACTAGCGGGGCACGGCGGGGAGCTGTTTTTT
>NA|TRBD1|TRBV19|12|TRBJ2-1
CASMDRGGEQFF
TGTGCCAGTATGGACAGGGGTGGTGAGCAGTTCTTC
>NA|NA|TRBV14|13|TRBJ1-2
CASSQQGSGGYTF
TGTGCCAGCAGCCAACAGGGGTCGGGTGGCTACACCTTC
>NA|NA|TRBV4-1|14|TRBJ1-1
CASSQWSENTEAFF
TGCGCCAGCAGCCAATGGAGCGAGAACACTGAAGCTTTCTTT
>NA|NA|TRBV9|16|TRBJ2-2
CASSRRASPSTGELFF
TGTGCCAGCAGCCGAAGGGCTAGCCCTTCCACCGGGGAGCTGTTTTTT
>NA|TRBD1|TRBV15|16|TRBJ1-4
CATSRGEGAGNEKLFF
TGTGCCACCAGCAGAGGAGAGGGGGCTGGTAATGAAAAACTGTTTTTT
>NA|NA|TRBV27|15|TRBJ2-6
CASSQHRAGANVLTF
TGTGCCAGCAGTCAACACAGGGCTGGGGCCAACGTCCTGACTTTC
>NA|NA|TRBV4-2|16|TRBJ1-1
CASSQSLLAPNTEAFF
TGTGCCAGCAGCCAAAGTCTGTTGGCTCCAAACACTGAAGCTTTCTTT
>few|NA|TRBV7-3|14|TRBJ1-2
CASSLTPGTYGYTF
TGTGCCAGCAGCTTAACACCCGGGACCTATGGCTACACCTTC
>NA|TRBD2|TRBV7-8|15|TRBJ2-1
CASRSLAGKGNEQFF
TGTGCCAGCAGGTCACTAGCGGGAAAGGGTAATGAGCAGTTCTTC
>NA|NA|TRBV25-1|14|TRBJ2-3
CASSERSRADTQYF
TGTGCCAGCAGTGAACGCTCGAGGGCAGATACGCAGTATTTT
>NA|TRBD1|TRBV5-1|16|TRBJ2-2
CASSDRDRTNTGELFF
TGCGCCAGCAGCGACCGGGACAGGACGAACACCGGGGAGCTGTTTTTT